The rows below give T cell receptor beta chains drawn from one sample of a study of T cells in localized non-small cell lung cancer. The repertoire was sequenced with immunoSEQ multiplex PCR; TCRdb's copy has only in-frame clones and lacks some. The sample holds around 29,000 clones, about 90% seen once. The sequencing here drew on peripheral blood mononuclear cells, taken before any cancer treatment. Source of these receptors: a woman aged 40 to 75 with stage III lung adenocarcinoma. CDR3s include the opening cysteine and the closing phenylalanine or tryptophan. The D gene is left open where the match is weak. A clone size is listed for some rows: how often the clone was seen (once, few, many), or a class if it is expanded.

d_call: .; j_call: TRBJ1-1; v_call: TRBV5-1; clone_size: once; cdr3_aa: CASSQGLNTEAFF; cdr3_nt: TGCGCCAGCAGTCAGGGCTTGAACACTGAAGCTTTCTTT
d_call: .; j_call: TRBJ1-4; v_call: TRBV11-2; clone_size: .; cdr3_aa: CASSQGFNEKLFF; cdr3_nt: TGTGCCAGCAGCCAGGGGTTTAATGAAAAACTGTTTTTT
d_call: .; j_call: TRBJ2-1; v_call: TRBV19; clone_size: .; cdr3_aa: CASSMAGSYNEQFF; cdr3_nt: TGTGCCAGTAGTATGGCGGGTAGTTACAATGAGCAGTTCTTC
d_call: .; j_call: TRBJ2-5; v_call: TRBV2; clone_size: .; cdr3_aa: CASTGGLRETQYF; cdr3_nt: TGTGCCAGCACCGGGGGGCTTAGGGAGACCCAGTACTTC
d_call: .; j_call: TRBJ1-2; v_call: TRBV30; clone_size: .; cdr3_aa: CAWSAAQEGGYTF; cdr3_nt: TGTGCCTGGAGTGCAGCACAGGAGGGTGGCTACACCTTC
d_call: TRBD1; j_call: TRBJ2-1; v_call: TRBV28; clone_size: .; cdr3_aa: CASSFNPDRAFF; cdr3_nt: TGTGCCAGCAGTTTCAATCCGGACAGGGCCTTCTTC
d_call: .; j_call: TRBJ2-7; v_call: TRBV7-6; clone_size: .; cdr3_aa: CASSSAYEQYF; cdr3_nt: TGTGCCAGCAGCTCCGCCTACGAGCAGTACTTC
d_call: TRBD1; j_call: TRBJ2-7; v_call: TRBV7-2; clone_size: .; cdr3_aa: CASSKRTGIDEQYF; cdr3_nt: TGTGCCAGCAGCAAACGGACAGGGATCGACGAGCAGTACTTC
d_call: TRBD2; j_call: TRBJ2-2; v_call: TRBV28; clone_size: .; cdr3_aa: CASSPGRADIGELFF; cdr3_nt: TGTGCCAGCAGCCCCGGGAGGGCCGATATCGGGGAGCTGTTTTTT
d_call: .; j_call: TRBJ1-1; v_call: TRBV10-3; clone_size: .; cdr3_aa: CAISESAGTTEAFF; cdr3_nt: TGTGCCATCAGTGAGTCGGCGGGAACGACTGAAGCTTTCTTT
d_call: TRBD2; j_call: TRBJ2-5; v_call: TRBV28; clone_size: .; cdr3_aa: CASSLIAGAETQYF; cdr3_nt: TGTGCCAGCAGTCTCATAGCGGGAGCAGAGACCCAGTACTTC
d_call: TRBD1; j_call: TRBJ1-1; v_call: TRBV18; clone_size: .; cdr3_aa: CASSPNRGLIMNTEAFF; cdr3_nt: TGTGCCAGCTCACCCAACAGGGGGTTAATTATGAACACTGAAGCTTTCTTT
d_call: TRBD1; j_call: TRBJ2-7; v_call: TRBV5-1; clone_size: .; cdr3_aa: CASSQPGQGVYEQYF; cdr3_nt: TGCGCCAGCAGCCAGCCGGGACAGGGGGTCTACGAGCAGTACTTC
d_call: TRBD2; j_call: TRBJ2-1; v_call: TRBV5-6; clone_size: once; cdr3_aa: CASSFGTSGRERFF; cdr3_nt: TGTGCCAGCAGCTTCGGGACTAGCGGGAGGGAACGGTTCTTC
d_call: TRBD1; j_call: TRBJ1-1; v_call: TRBV28; clone_size: .; cdr3_aa: CASRQDRFDTEAFF; cdr3_nt: TGTGCCAGCAGACAGGACAGGTTCGACACTGAAGCTTTCTTT
d_call: .; j_call: TRBJ2-1; v_call: TRBV5-6; clone_size: .; cdr3_aa: CASSLPGLNYNEQFF; cdr3_nt: TGTGCCAGCAGCCTCCCGGGACTCAACTACAATGAGCAGTTCTTC
d_call: .; j_call: TRBJ1-3; v_call: TRBV13; clone_size: .; cdr3_aa: CASSTPGDSGNTIYF; cdr3_nt: TGTGCCAGCAGCACCCCCGGTGACTCTGGAAACACCATATATTTT
d_call: TRBD1; j_call: TRBJ1-6; v_call: TRBV27; clone_size: .; cdr3_aa: CASSLWGQSDSPLHF; cdr3_nt: TGTGCCAGCAGTTTATGGGGACAGAGTGATTCACCCCTCCACTTT
d_call: .; j_call: TRBJ1-5; v_call: TRBV6-1; clone_size: .; cdr3_aa: CASSGEGDQPQHF; cdr3_nt: TGTGCCAGCAGTGGGGAGGGGGACCAGCCCCAGCATTTT
d_call: .; j_call: TRBJ2-1; v_call: TRBV30; clone_size: .; cdr3_aa: CAWSAGVEQFF; cdr3_nt: TGTGCCTGGAGTGCAGGGGTTGAGCAGTTCTTC
d_call: TRBD1; j_call: TRBJ1-2; v_call: TRBV27; clone_size: once; cdr3_aa: CASSLNRGDYGYTF; cdr3_nt: TGTGCCAGCAGTTTGAACAGGGGGGACTATGGCTACACCTTC
d_call: .; j_call: TRBJ2-3; v_call: TRBV6-4; clone_size: few; cdr3_aa: CASSITGGGIGTDTQYF; cdr3_nt: TGTGCCAGCAGTATCACGGGTGGGGGAATCGGCACAGATACGCAGTATTTT
d_call: .; j_call: TRBJ2-3; v_call: TRBV28; clone_size: few; cdr3_aa: CASSFPSSLTDTQYF; cdr3_nt: TGTGCCAGCAGTTTCCCTAGCTCCCTCACAGATACGCAGTATTTT
d_call: TRBD1; j_call: TRBJ2-7; v_call: TRBV29-1; clone_size: .; cdr3_aa: CSVEIGGTGLYF; cdr3_nt: TGCAGCGTTGAGATAGGCGGGACAGGGCTATACTTC
d_call: TRBD2; j_call: TRBJ2-5; v_call: TRBV7-2; clone_size: .; cdr3_aa: CASSLWGLAGGVKTQYF; cdr3_nt: TGTGCCAGCAGCTTATGGGGACTAGCGGGAGGGGTAAAGACCCAGTACTTC
d_call: TRBD2; j_call: TRBJ2-3; v_call: TRBV6-6; clone_size: .; cdr3_aa: CASSLVLAGTDTQYF; cdr3_nt: TGTGCCAGCAGTCTGGTCCTAGCGGGCACAGATACGCAGTATTTT
d_call: TRBD2; j_call: TRBJ2-7; v_call: TRBV5-4; clone_size: .; cdr3_aa: CASSLVAGGSYEQYF; cdr3_nt: TGTGCCAGCAGCTTGGTAGCGGGAGGCTCCTACGAGCAGTACTTC
d_call: TRBD1; j_call: TRBJ2-2; v_call: TRBV5-1; clone_size: .; cdr3_aa: CASSPGTGVSPGELFF; cdr3_nt: TGCGCCAGCAGCCCCGGGACAGGAGTATCACCCGGGGAGCTGTTTTTT
d_call: TRBD2; j_call: TRBJ2-1; v_call: TRBV6-5; clone_size: .; cdr3_aa: CASSSSGVSEQFF; cdr3_nt: TGTGCCAGCTCTTCTAGCGGAGTTAGCGAGCAGTTCTTC
d_call: TRBD1; j_call: TRBJ1-2; v_call: TRBV2; clone_size: .; cdr3_aa: CASSIGQVYGYTF; cdr3_nt: TGTGCCAGCAGTATTGGACAGGTATATGGCTACACCTTC
d_call: .; j_call: TRBJ1-6; v_call: TRBV5-1; clone_size: .; cdr3_aa: CASSYGRGNSPLHF; cdr3_nt: TGCGCCAGCAGCTATGGACGAGGGAATTCACCCCTCCACTTT
d_call: .; j_call: TRBJ1-3; v_call: TRBV7-2; clone_size: .; cdr3_aa: CASSLAGASGNTIYF; cdr3_nt: TGTGCCAGCAGCTTGGCGGGGGCCTCTGGAAACACCATATATTTT
d_call: TRBD1; j_call: TRBJ1-1; v_call: TRBV19; clone_size: few; cdr3_aa: CASSLSGGTEAFF; cdr3_nt: TGTGCCAGTAGTCTTTCAGGGGGCACTGAAGCTTTCTTT
d_call: .; j_call: TRBJ2-7; v_call: TRBV6-5; clone_size: .; cdr3_aa: CASSYRYRALGEQYF; cdr3_nt: TGTGCCAGCAGTTATCGATACAGGGCTCTGGGCGAGCAGTACTTC
d_call: TRBD2; j_call: TRBJ2-5; v_call: TRBV4-2; clone_size: once; cdr3_aa: CASSQLGLAARETQYF; cdr3_nt: TGTGCCAGCAGCCAGCTAGGCCTAGCGGCCAGGGAGACCCAGTACTTC
d_call: .; j_call: TRBJ2-1; v_call: TRBV11-3; clone_size: .; cdr3_aa: CASSLGTGAYNEQFF; cdr3_nt: TGTGCCAGCAGCTTAGGGACTGGAGCCTACAATGAGCAGTTCTTC
d_call: .; j_call: TRBJ1-5; v_call: TRBV18; clone_size: once; cdr3_aa: CASSPGTTQPQHF; cdr3_nt: TGTGCCAGCTCACCGGGGACAACCCAGCCCCAGCATTTT
d_call: .; j_call: TRBJ2-3; v_call: TRBV5-4; clone_size: .; cdr3_aa: CASSFDGTNYPPDTQYF; cdr3_nt: TGTGCCAGCAGCTTCGACGGGACAAACTACCCCCCAGATACGCAGTATTTT
d_call: TRBD2; j_call: TRBJ2-3; v_call: TRBV6-1; clone_size: .; cdr3_aa: CASKTTSAYTDTQYF; cdr3_nt: TGTGCCAGCAAAACGACTAGCGCCTACACAGATACGCAGTATTTT
d_call: .; j_call: TRBJ2-5; v_call: TRBV18; clone_size: once; cdr3_aa: CASSPRTQETQYF; cdr3_nt: TGTGCCAGCTCACCACGGACCCAAGAGACCCAGTACTTC
d_call: TRBD1; j_call: TRBJ1-1; v_call: TRBV19; clone_size: .; cdr3_aa: CASGPGQGGPGTEAFF; cdr3_nt: TGTGCCAGTGGACCGGGACAGGGGGGGCCGGGAACTGAAGCTTTCTTT
d_call: .; j_call: TRBJ1-2; v_call: TRBV30; clone_size: .; cdr3_aa: CAWSTPAGYGYTF; cdr3_nt: TGTGCCTGGAGTACACCAGCGGGCTATGGCTACACCTTC
d_call: .; j_call: TRBJ2-6; v_call: TRBV5-4; clone_size: .; cdr3_aa: CASSQGGTGANVLTF; cdr3_nt: TGTGCCAGCAGCCAGGGAGGTACTGGGGCCAACGTCCTGACTTTC
d_call: .; j_call: TRBJ1-4; v_call: TRBV5-1; clone_size: .; cdr3_aa: CASSNRGLNEKLFF; cdr3_nt: TGCGCCAGCAGCAACCGGGGACTTAATGAAAAACTGTTTTTT
d_call: TRBD1; j_call: TRBJ1-6; v_call: TRBV4-1; clone_size: once; cdr3_aa: CASSSPGQGMRSPLHF; cdr3_nt: TGCGCCAGCAGCTCACCGGGACAGGGCATGAGATCACCCCTCCACTTT
d_call: .; j_call: TRBJ1-4; v_call: TRBV11-2; clone_size: .; cdr3_aa: CASGHGTYDEKLFF; cdr3_nt: TGTGCCAGCGGCCACGGGACATACGATGAAAAACTGTTTTTT
d_call: .; j_call: TRBJ1-2; v_call: TRBV28; clone_size: .; cdr3_aa: CASSLWGANGYTF; cdr3_nt: TGTGCCAGCAGTCTATGGGGGGCGAATGGCTACACCTTC
d_call: .; j_call: TRBJ1-2; v_call: TRBV15; clone_size: once; cdr3_aa: CATSRAPFLYGYTF; cdr3_nt: TGTGCCACCAGCAGAGCGCCGTTCCTCTATGGCTACACCTTC
d_call: TRBD2; j_call: TRBJ2-7; v_call: TRBV10-1; clone_size: .; cdr3_aa: CASSESVAGAYEQYF; cdr3_nt: TGCGCCAGCAGTGAGTCGGTAGCGGGGGCCTACGAGCAGTACTTC
d_call: .; j_call: TRBJ1-3; v_call: TRBV10-3; clone_size: .; cdr3_aa: CAISEVLSGNTIYF; cdr3_nt: TGTGCCATCAGTGAAGTACTCTCTGGAAACACCATATATTTT
d_call: .; j_call: TRBJ2-7; v_call: TRBV5-4; clone_size: .; cdr3_aa: CASSLAGVGEQYF; cdr3_nt: TGTGCCAGCAGCTTGGCAGGGGTGGGGGAGCAGTACTTC
d_call: .; j_call: TRBJ2-2; v_call: TRBV9; clone_size: .; cdr3_aa: CASSGGQIYTGELFF; cdr3_nt: TGTGCCAGCAGCGGTGGACAGATTTACACCGGGGAGCTGTTTTTT
d_call: TRBD1; j_call: TRBJ2-5; v_call: TRBV2; clone_size: once; cdr3_aa: CASSDGGTGGKETQYF; cdr3_nt: TGTGCCAGCAGTGATGGGGGGACAGGTGGCAAAGAGACCCAGTACTTC
d_call: .; j_call: TRBJ1-1; v_call: TRBV6-6; clone_size: .; cdr3_aa: CASSATGTANTEAFF; cdr3_nt: TGTGCCAGCAGCGCAACCGGGACGGCGAACACTGAAGCTTTCTTT
d_call: TRBD1; j_call: TRBJ2-7; v_call: TRBV6-1; clone_size: .; cdr3_aa: CASQIGQGLGEQYF; cdr3_nt: TGTGCCAGCCAAATAGGACAGGGGTTAGGGGAGCAGTACTTC